The source of this T cell receptor beta chain is a study of blood T cell repertoires in COVID-19. Here immunoSEQ multiplex PCR was the method, and the copy in TCRdb shows in-frame clones only, minus some. The table records about 470,000 clones, around 90% of them present only once. This clone was detected only a few times. V gave up 3 bases and J gave up 3 bases; unmatched junction bases: 6. Germline CDR1 and CDR2: SGHRS and YFSETQ. The CDR3 runs 15 residues. V is TRBV5-1 and J is TRBJ2-7, with TRBD1 matching 10 bases. This sequence was found in a woman younger than 30 who had recovered from COVID-19. What was sequenced was PBMCs or T cells enriched from blood (not recorded which). The CDR3 nucleotides are TGCGCCAGCAGCTGGGGGACAGGGGAGGGCTACGAGCAGTACTTC. Protein sequence: CASSWGTGEGYEQYF.